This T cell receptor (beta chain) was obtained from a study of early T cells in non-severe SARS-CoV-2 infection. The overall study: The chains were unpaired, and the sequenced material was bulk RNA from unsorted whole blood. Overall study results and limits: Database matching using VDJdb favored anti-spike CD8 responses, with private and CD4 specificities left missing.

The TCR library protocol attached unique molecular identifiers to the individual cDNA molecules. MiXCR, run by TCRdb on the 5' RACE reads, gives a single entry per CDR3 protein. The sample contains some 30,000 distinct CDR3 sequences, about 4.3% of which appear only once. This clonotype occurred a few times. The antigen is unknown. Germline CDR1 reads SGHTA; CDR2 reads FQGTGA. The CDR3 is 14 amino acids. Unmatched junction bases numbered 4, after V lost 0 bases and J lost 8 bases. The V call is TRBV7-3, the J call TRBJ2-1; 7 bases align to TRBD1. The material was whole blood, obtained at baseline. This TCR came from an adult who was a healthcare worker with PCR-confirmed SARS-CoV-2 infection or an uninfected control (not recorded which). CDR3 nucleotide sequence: TGTGCCAGCAGCTTAACCATCGACAGGGATGAGCAGTTCTTC. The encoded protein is CASSLTIDRDEQFF. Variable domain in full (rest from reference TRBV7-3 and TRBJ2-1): GAGVSQTPSNKVTEKGKYVELRCDPISGHTALYWYRQSLGQGPEFLIYFQGTGAADDSGLPNDRFFAVRPEGSVSTLKIQRTERGDSAVYLCASSLTIDRDEQFFGPGTRLTVL.